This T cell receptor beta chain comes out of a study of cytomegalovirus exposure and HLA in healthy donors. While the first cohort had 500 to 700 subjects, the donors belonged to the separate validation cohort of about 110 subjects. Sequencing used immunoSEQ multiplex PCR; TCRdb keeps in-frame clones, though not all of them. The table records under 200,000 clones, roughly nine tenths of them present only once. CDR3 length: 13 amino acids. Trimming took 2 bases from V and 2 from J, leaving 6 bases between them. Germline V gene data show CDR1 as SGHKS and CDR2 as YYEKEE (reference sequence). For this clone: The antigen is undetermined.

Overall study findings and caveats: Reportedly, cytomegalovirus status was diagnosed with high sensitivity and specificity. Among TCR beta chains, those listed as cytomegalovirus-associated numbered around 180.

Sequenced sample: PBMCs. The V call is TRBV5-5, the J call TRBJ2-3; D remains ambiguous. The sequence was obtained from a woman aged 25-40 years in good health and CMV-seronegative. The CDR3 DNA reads TGTGCCAGCAGCTTACAATTCACAGATACGCAGTATTTT. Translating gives CASSLQFTDTQYF.